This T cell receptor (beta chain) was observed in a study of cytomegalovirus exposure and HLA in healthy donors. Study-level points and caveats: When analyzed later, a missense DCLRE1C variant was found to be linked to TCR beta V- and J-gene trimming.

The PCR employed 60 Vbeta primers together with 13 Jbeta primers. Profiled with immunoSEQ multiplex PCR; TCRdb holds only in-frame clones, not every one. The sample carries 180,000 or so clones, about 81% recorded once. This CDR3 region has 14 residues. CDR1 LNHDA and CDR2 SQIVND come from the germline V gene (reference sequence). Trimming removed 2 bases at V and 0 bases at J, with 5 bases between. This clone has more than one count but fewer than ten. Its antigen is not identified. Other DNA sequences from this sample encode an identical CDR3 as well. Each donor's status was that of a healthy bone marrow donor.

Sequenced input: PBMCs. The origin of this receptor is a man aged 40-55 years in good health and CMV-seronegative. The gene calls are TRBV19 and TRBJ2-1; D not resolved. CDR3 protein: CASSIPSSYNEQFF. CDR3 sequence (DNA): TGTGCCAGTAGTATACCGAGCTCCTACAATGAGCAGTTCTTC.